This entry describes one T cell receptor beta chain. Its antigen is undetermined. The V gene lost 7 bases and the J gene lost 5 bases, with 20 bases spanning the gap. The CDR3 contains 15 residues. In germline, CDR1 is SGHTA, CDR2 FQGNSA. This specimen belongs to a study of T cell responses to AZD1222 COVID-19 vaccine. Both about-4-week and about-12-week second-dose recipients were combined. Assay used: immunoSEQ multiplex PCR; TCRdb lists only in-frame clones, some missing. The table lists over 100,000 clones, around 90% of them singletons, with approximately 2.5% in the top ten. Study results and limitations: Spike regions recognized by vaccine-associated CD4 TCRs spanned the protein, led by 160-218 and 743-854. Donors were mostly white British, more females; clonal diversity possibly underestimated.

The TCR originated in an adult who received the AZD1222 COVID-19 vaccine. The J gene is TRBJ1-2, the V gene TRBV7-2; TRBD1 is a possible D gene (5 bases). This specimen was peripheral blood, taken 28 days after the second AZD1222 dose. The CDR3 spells CASTSGGRGRYGYTF. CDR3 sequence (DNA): TGTGCCAGCACCTCGGGGGGGAGGGGCAGGTATGGCTACACCTTC.